One and the same sample provided the 8 T cell receptor beta chains below, sequenced in a study of control samples from healthy donors and cancer patients. Profiling relied on immunoSEQ multiplex PCR, and the TCRdb table lists in-frame clones only, not all of them. The table includes about 230,000 clones, roughly 80% detected once. Sequenced input: PBMCs. The receptors come from a woman aged 60-75 years with lung cancer.

This clone showed up just once. V usage is TRBV5-1 and J usage is TRBJ2-5; D unclear. The length of the CDR3 is 16 residues. With 0 bases removed from V and 9 bases from J, the gap between germline ends came to 21 bases. The V gene's germline CDR1 is SGHRS and CDR2 YFSETQ. CDR3 sequence reads: CASSLVPGALSRAQYF. In DNA, the CDR3 is TGCGCCAGCAGCTTGGTTCCAGGAGCCCTCTCTAGGGCCCAGTACTTC.

The rearrangement joins TRBV11-2 to TRBJ1-1; TRBD1 aligns across 9 bases. CDR3 length: 16 amino acids. V dropped 1 base and J dropped 1; count of bases not matched to a gene: 4. The germline V gene has CDR1 SGHAT and CDR2 FQNNGV. CDR3 loop: CASSLAGQGANTEAFF. The CDR3 DNA is TGTGCCAGCAGCTTAGCGGGACAGGGTGCGAACACTGAAGCTTTCTTT. Full variable domain (remainder filled in from reference TRBV11-2 and TRBJ1-1): EAGVAQSPRYKIIEKRQSVAFWCNPISGHATLYWYQQILGQGPKLLIQFQNNGVVDDSQLPKDRFSAERLKGVDSTLKIQPAKLEDSAVYLCASSLAGQGANTEAFFGQGTRLTVV.

V is TRBV18 and J is TRBJ2-1; TRBD1 might be the D (5 bases). Germline V lookup: CDR1 KGHSH, CDR2 LQKENI. V dropped 1 base and J dropped 7 bases, with 5 bases sitting between them. The CDR3 runs to 12 residues. In DNA, the CDR3 is TGTGCCAGCTCACCACAGGGGAATGAGCAGTTCTTC. It specifies CASSPQGNEQFF.

The gene calls are TRBV9 and TRBJ2-1; 11 bases are a match to TRBD2. V gave up 3 bases and J gave up 4 bases; unmatched junction bases: 15. This CDR3 region has 19 residues. Germline CDR1 reads SGDLS; CDR2 reads YYNGEE. CDR3 bases: TGTGCCAGCAGCGGAGGGGTAGCGGGAGGGCCTCGTGGTTACAATGAGCAGTTCTTC. This encodes CASSGGVAGGPRGYNEQFF.

This chain joins TRBV30 and TRBJ1-3, with D possibly TRBD1 on 6 matching bases. Germline assignment: CDR1 GTSNPN and CDR2 SVGIG (reference sequence). The length of the CDR3 is 14 residues. With 0 bases removed from V and 6 bases from J, the gap between germline ends came to 12 bases. CDR3 coding DNA: TGTGCCTGGAGTGTACTGGGGGCGGCAAACACCATATATTTT. This gives the protein CAWSVLGAANTIYF.

V and J are TRBV7-9 and TRBJ2-6; TRBD2 might be the D (5 bases). CDR3 size: 16 residues. The V end lost 5 bases, the J end lost 0 bases, and 11 bases lay between the germline ends. In germline, CDR1 is SEHNR, CDR2 FQNEAQ (reference sequence). The CDR3 DNA reads TGTGCCAGCAGCCGATCCGGGGACTCTGGGGCCAACGTCCTGACTTTC. Amino acid sequence: CASSRSGDSGANVLTF. The complete variable domain, with remaining parts taken from reference TRBV7-9 and TRBJ2-6, reads DTGVSQNPRHKITKRGQNVTFRCDPISEHNRLYWYRQTLGQGPEFLTYFQNEAQLEKSRLLSDRFSAERPKGSFSTLEIQRTEQGDSAMYLCASSRSGDSGANVLTFGAGSRLTVL.

This clone came up once. Other DNA sequences in this specimen translate into the identical CDR3. V is TRBV3-1 (or the pseudogene TRBV3-2) and J is TRBJ1-2; D is unresolved. Germline V lookup: CDR1 LGHDT, CDR2 YNNKEL (reference sequence). Between the trimmed V and J ends, which lost 8 bases and 6 bases, there was a span of 10 bases. The CDR3 runs to 11 residues. The CDR3 here is CASGSVHGYTF. The CDR3 nucleotides are TGTGCCAGCGGATCGGTCCATGGCTACACCTTC.

V usage is TRBV4-1 and J usage is TRBJ2-2; 10 positions agree with TRBD2. This CDR3 has 20 amino acids. Looked up from germline, CDR1 is MGHRA and CDR2 is YSYEKL. With 0 bases clipped from V and 7 bases from J, the junction kept 17 bases outside the gene matches. The chain's CDR3 is CASSQEAPRSAGGPIGELFF. The CDR3 region has the DNA TGCGCCAGCAGCCAAGAGGCCCCCCGCTCAGCGGGGGGGCCGATCGGGGAGCTGTTTTTT.